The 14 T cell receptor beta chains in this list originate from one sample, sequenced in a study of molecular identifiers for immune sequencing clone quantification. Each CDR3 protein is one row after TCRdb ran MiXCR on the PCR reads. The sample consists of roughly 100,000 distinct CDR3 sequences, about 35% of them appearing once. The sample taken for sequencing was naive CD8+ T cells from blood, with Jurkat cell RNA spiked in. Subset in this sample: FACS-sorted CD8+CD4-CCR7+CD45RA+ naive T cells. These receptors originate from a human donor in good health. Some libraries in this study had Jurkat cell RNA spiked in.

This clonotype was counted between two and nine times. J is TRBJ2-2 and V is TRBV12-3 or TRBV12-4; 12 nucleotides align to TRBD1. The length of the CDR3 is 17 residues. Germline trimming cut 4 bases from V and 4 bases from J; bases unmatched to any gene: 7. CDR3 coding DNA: TGTGCCAGCAGTTCTCCTGGGACAGGGGGCGGCACCGGGGAGCTGTTTTTT. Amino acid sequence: CASSSPGTGGGTGELFF.

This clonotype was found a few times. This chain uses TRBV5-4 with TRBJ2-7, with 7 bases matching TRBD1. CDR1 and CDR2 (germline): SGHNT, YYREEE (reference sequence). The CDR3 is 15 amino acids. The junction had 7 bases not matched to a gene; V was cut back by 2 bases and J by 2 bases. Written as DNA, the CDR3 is TGTGCCAGCAGCTTACCCGGGACAGCGCCCTACGAGCAGTACTTC. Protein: CASSLPGTAPYEQYF. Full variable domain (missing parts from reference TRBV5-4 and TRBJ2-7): ETGVTQSPTHLIKTRGQQVTLRCSSQSGHNTVSWYQQALGQGPQFIFQYYREEENGRGNFPPRFSGLQFPNYSSELNVNALELDDSALYLCASSLPGTAPYEQYFGPGTRLTVT.

As DNA, the CDR3 is TGTGCCAGCACCACACCCCGGGACAGAGACTACGAGCAGTACTTC. Its translation is CASTTPRDRDYEQYF. The genes are TRBV6-1 and TRBJ2-7, with 7 bases aligning to TRBD1. The CDR3 is made up of 15 amino acids. Trimming took 7 bases from V and 3 from J; bases not matched to a gene: 12. Per germline, CDR1 MNHNS and CDR2 SASEGT.

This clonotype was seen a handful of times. The CDR3 nucleotides are TGCAGTGCTAGGACTAGCGGAGCCTACGAGCAGTACTTC. It translates to CSARTSGAYEQYF. The chain joins TRBV20-1 to TRBJ2-7; 9 positions match TRBD2. Germline CDR1 and CDR2: DFQATT and SNEGSKA (reference sequence). V was clipped by 3 bases and J by 2 bases; unmatched bases: 2. This CDR3 comprises 13 residues.

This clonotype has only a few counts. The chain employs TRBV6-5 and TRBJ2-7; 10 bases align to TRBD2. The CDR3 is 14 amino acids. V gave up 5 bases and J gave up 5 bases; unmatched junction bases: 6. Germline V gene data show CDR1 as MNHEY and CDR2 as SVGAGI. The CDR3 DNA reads TGTGCCAGCAGTATAGCGGGAGGTCAAAACGAGCAGTACTTC. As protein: CASSIAGGQNEQYF.

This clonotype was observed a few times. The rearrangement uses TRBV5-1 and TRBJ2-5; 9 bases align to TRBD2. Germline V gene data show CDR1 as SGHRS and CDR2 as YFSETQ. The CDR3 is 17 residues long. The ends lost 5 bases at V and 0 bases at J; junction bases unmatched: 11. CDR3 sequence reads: CASRSMREGPNQETQYF. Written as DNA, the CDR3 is TGCGCCAGCAGAAGTATGCGGGAGGGCCCAAACCAAGAGACCCAGTACTTC.

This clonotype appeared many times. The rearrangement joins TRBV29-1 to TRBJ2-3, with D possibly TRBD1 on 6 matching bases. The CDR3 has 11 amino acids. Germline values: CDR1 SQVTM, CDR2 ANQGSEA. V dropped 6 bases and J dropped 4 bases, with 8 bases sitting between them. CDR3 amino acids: CSVGQPDTQYF. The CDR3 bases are TGCAGCGTCGGACAGCCAGATACGCAGTATTTT.

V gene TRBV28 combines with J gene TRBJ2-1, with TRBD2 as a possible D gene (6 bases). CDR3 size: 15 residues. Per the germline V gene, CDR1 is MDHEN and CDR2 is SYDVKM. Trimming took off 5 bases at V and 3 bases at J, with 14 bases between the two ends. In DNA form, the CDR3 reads TGTGCCAGCAGTCCTCGCGGGATAAACTACAATGAGCAGTTCTTC. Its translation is CASSPRGINYNEQFF.

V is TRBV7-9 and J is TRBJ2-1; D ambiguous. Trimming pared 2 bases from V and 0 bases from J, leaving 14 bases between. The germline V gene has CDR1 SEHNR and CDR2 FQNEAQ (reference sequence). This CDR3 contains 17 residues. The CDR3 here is CASSLYFPPSSYNEQFF. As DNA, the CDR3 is TGTGCCAGCAGCTTATATTTTCCCCCCAGCTCCTACAATGAGCAGTTCTTC.

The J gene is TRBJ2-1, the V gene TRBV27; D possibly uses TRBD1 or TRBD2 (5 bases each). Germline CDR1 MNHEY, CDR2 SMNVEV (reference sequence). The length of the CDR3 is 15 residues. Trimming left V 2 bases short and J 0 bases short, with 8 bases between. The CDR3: CASSLAGGSYNEQFF. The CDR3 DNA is TGTGCCAGCAGTTTAGCTGGGGGCTCCTACAATGAGCAGTTCTTC.

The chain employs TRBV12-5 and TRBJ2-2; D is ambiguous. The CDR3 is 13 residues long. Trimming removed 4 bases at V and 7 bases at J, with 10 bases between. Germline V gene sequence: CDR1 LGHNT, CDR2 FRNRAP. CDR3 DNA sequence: TGTGCTAGTGGTTCCCCGCTTGGCGGGGAGCTGTTTTTT. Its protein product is CASGSPLGGELFF. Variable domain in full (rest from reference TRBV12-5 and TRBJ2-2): DARVTQTPRHKVTEMGQEVTMRCQPILGHNTVFWYRQTMMQGLELLAYFRNRAPLDDSGMPKDRFSAEMPDATLATLKIQPSEPRDSAVYFCASGSPLGGELFFGEGSRLTVL.

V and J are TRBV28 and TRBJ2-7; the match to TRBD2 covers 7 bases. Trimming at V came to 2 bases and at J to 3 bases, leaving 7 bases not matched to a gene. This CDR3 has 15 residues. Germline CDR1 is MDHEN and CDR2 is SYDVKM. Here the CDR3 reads CASSLEASGLYEQYF. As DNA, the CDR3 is TGTGCCAGCAGTTTAGAGGCTAGCGGTCTCTACGAGCAGTACTTC.

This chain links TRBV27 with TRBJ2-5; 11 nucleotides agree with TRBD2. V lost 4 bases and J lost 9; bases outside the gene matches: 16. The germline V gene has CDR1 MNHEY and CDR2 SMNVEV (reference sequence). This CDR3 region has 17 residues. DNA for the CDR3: TGTGCCAGCAGTTCCCGACTCCTAGCGGGAGGCCCCAGTCCCCAGTACTTC. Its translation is CASSSRLLAGGPSPQYF.

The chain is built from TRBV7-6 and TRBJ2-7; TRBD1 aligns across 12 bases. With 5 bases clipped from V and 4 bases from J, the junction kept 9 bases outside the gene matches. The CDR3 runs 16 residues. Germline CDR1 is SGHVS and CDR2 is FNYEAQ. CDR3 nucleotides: TGTGCCAGCAGCCCCACGGGGACAGGGGGCGAATACGAGCAGTACTTC. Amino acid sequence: CASSPTGTGGEYEQYF. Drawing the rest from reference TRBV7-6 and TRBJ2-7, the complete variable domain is GAGVSQSPRYKVTKRGQDVALRCDPISGHVSLYWYRQALGQGPEFLTYFNYEAQQDKSGLPNDRFSAERPEGSISTLTIQRTEQRDSAMYRCASSPTGTGGEYEQYFGPGTRLTVT.